The 32 T cell receptor beta chains presented below share a single source sample, sequenced in a study of control samples from healthy donors and cancer patients (dated by TCRdb to 2020 to 2021). The receptor library was made with the immunoSEQ multiplex PCR assay. The immuneACCESS repertoire file appears here via TCRdb, limited to in-frame rearrangements. These files lack a portion of the clones; in checked studies, under half of the deficit traces to unresolved V genes, and the cause of the others is not known. This sample holds 120,000 or so clones; around 96% were observed only once. The leading ten clones occupy less than 4% of the sample. The source material was blood. These receptor sequences come from a man aged 25 to 40 in good health.

This rearrangement joins TRBV29-1 to TRBJ1-1; unclear D gene. CDR3 size: 13 residues. Looked up from germline, CDR1 is SQVTM and CDR2 is ANQGSEA. V shed 4 bases and J shed 2 bases, with 11 bases lying between them. The DNA for the CDR3 is TGCAGCGTTGGGACTTCTTTAAACACTGAAGCTTTCTTT. It specifies CSVGTSLNTEAFF.

Regarding this clone: Additional DNA sequences in this sample encode the identical CDR3. The rearrangement uses TRBV5-1 and TRBJ1-1, with D unclear. V was cut by 0 bases and J by 1 base, with 4 bases left in between. Per germline, CDR1 SGHRS and CDR2 YFSETQ. The CDR3 loop spans 13 amino acids. CDR3 sequence: CASSLAENTEAFF. The CDR3, as DNA: TGCGCCAGCAGCTTGGCCGAGAACACTGAAGCTTTCTTT.

This sequence joins TRBV5-4 and TRBJ2-3; 8 bases fit TRBD2. The CDR3 is 16 amino acids. Germline lookup yields CDR1 SGHNT and CDR2 YYREEE (reference sequence). Unmatched junction bases numbered 5, after V lost 2 bases and J lost 0 bases. In DNA, the CDR3 is TGTGCCAGCAGCTTCGGGGGGGGGCAAAGCACAGATACGCAGTATTTT. Translating it yields CASSFGGGQSTDTQYF.

The chain recombines TRBV25-1 with TRBJ1-5; 7 positions agree with TRBD1. Per the germline V gene, CDR1 is MGHDK and CDR2 is SYGVNS. This CDR3 has 14 residues. The V segment lost 4 bases and the J segment 7 bases; nucleotides outside the gene matches: 7. CDR3 nucleotides: TGTGCCAGCAGTGGGCAGGGGGTCGGCCAGCCCCAGCATTTT. The encoded protein is CASSGQGVGQPQHF.

The chain is built from TRBV24-1 and TRBJ1-2; perhaps TRBD1 as D (6 bases). The length of the CDR3 is 12 residues. The V gene lost 9 bases and the J gene lost 9 bases, with 16 bases spanning the gap. CDR1 is KGHDR and CDR2 is SFDVKD in the germline V gene. The CDR3 sequence: CATGGLDLSYTF. The CDR3 DNA reads as TGTGCCACCGGGGGCCTCGATTTGAGCTACACCTTC.

The J gene is TRBJ1-4, the V gene TRBV6-2 or TRBV6-3; 7 positions match TRBD1. V lost 0 bases and J lost 7; bases outside the gene matches: 5. From germline, CDR1 is MNHEY and CDR2 SVGEGT. The CDR3 consists of 15 residues. CDR3 loop: CASSYSNRGGEKLFF. The DNA for the CDR3 is TGTGCCAGCAGTTACTCGAACAGGGGCGGTGAAAAACTGTTTTTT.

V usage is TRBV5-1 and J usage is TRBJ1-6; a possible D gene is TRBD1 (6 bases). This CDR3 has 15 residues. The germline V gene encodes CDR1 SGHRS and CDR2 YFSETQ. The V gene lost 0 bases and the J gene lost 5 bases, with 9 bases spanning the gap. The CDR3 here is CASSLGQEDNSPLHF. DNA for the CDR3: TGCGCCAGCAGCTTGGGACAGGAAGATAATTCACCCCTCCACTTT.

The chain employs TRBV30 and TRBJ2-1, with 8 bases aligning to TRBD2. V trimming: 3 bases; J trimming: 8 bases; junction bases outside the gene matches: 9. The CDR3 length is 14 residues. In germline, CDR1 is GTSNPN, CDR2 SVGIG (reference sequence). The CDR3: CAWSPGLATDEQFF. CDR3 sequence (DNA): TGTGCCTGGAGCCCTGGACTAGCAACGGATGAGCAGTTCTTC. The entire variable domain, with the rest obtained from reference TRBV30 and TRBJ2-1, is as follows: SQTIHQWPATLVQPVGSPLSLECTVEGTSNPNLYWYRQAAGRGLQLLFYSVGIGQISSEVPQNLSASRPQDRQFILSSKKLLLSDSGFYLCAWSPGLATDEQFFGPGTRLTVL.

This clone came up once. CDR3 loop: CASSITGGRSEQFF. DNA for the CDR3: TGTGCCAGTAGTATCACGGGGGGGAGGAGTGAGCAGTTCTTC. The rearrangement joins TRBV19 to TRBJ2-1; 8 bases are shared with TRBD2. Germline assignment: CDR1 LNHDA and CDR2 SQIVND (reference sequence). The CDR3 sequence is 14 residues long. The V gene end was trimmed by 3 bases and the J gene end by 9 bases; junction bases not matched to a gene: 7. The full variable domain, rest sourced from reference TRBV19 and TRBJ2-1, is DGGITQSPKYLFRKEGQNVTLSCEQNLNHDAMYWYRQDPGQGLRLIYYSQIVNDFQKGDIAEGYSVSREKKESFPLTVTSAQKNPTAFYLCASSITGGRSEQFFGPGTRLTVL.

The J gene is TRBJ2-7, the V gene TRBV18; 9 bases line up with TRBD2. V shed 6 bases, J shed 2 bases, and the junction held 11 bases outside the gene matches. The CDR3 loop spans 16 amino acids. Germline V gene sequence: CDR1 KGHSH, CDR2 LQKENI. CDR3 in amino acids: CASSTPGTSFPYEQYF. CDR3 nucleotide sequence: TGTGCCAGCTCTACCCCCGGGACTAGCTTTCCCTACGAGCAGTACTTC.

The V and J genes are TRBV15 and TRBJ2-3; no firm D call. CDR1 and CDR2 (germline): LNHNV, YYDKDF (reference sequence). Between the trimmed V and J ends, which lost 3 bases and 4 bases, there was a span of 11 bases. The CDR3 sequence is 14 residues long. The CDR3 bases are TGTGCCACCAGCAGGGCTAGTCTCGCAGATACGCAGTATTTT. It codes for CATSRASLADTQYF.

The DNA of the CDR3 is TGTGCCACTTCCCGACAGGGGAGCTCTGGGGCCAACGTCCTGACTTTC. Translated, it gives CATSRQGSSGANVLTF. The J gene is TRBJ2-6, the V gene TRBV19; TRBD1 matches 8 bases. There are 16 residues in the CDR3. CDR1 and CDR2 (germline): LNHDA, SQIVND (reference sequence). V trimming: 10 bases; J trimming: 0 bases; junction bases outside the gene matches: 8.

The chain links TRBV27 to TRBJ1-4, with TRBD1 as a possible D gene (5 bases). Germline V gives CDR1 MNHEY, CDR2 SMNVEV (reference sequence). The germline V and J ends were trimmed by 6 bases and 0 bases, with 11 bases remaining between them. CDR3 length: 15 amino acids. For the CDR3, the DNA is TGTGCCAGCAGGGTACAGGAATCAACTAATGAAAAACTGTTTTTT. Its translation is CASRVQESTNEKLFF.

The rearrangement joins TRBV5-6 to TRBJ2-3; D is possibly TRBD2 (6 bases). The CDR3 covers 15 residues. Trimming took 3 bases from V and 4 from J, leaving 15 bases between them. Germline lookup yields CDR1 SGHDT and CDR2 YYEEEE. This chain's CDR3 is CASSSLEGWADTQYF. The CDR3 DNA reads as TGTGCCAGCAGCTCCCTGGAGGGGTGGGCAGATACGCAGTATTTT.

V usage is TRBV18 and J usage is TRBJ1-2; the D is unclear. Germline V gene lookup returns CDR1 KGHSH and CDR2 LQKENI. Trimming pared 3 bases from V and 2 bases from J, leaving 13 bases between. CDR3 length: 15 amino acids. CDR3 sequence (DNA): TGTGCCAGCTCACCGAGGCCGGGCATAAACTATGGCTACACCTTC. Translation: CASSPRPGINYGYTF.

V and J are TRBV4-1 and TRBJ1-1; no clear D. With 4 bases removed from V and 1 base from J, the gap between germline ends came to 10 bases. The length of the CDR3 is 14 residues. Germline CDR1 MGHRA, CDR2 YSYEKL. CDR3 sequence reads: CASSLSGPNTEAFF. The CDR3, as DNA: TGCGCCAGCAGCCTCTCTGGACCGAACACTGAAGCTTTCTTT.

This clone occurred a few times. This chain uses TRBV2 with TRBJ1-5; D unclear. The V and J ends lost 2 bases and 2 bases respectively, with 13 bases between them. The CDR3 extends over 16 amino acids. Germline lookup yields CDR1 SNHLY and CDR2 FYNNEI. CDR3 loop: CASSEMYISGNQPQHF. The CDR3 coding sequence is TGTGCCAGCAGTGAAATGTACATATCGGGCAATCAGCCCCAGCATTTT.

This clone was counted once. The V and J genes are TRBV11-2 and TRBJ1-1; D is perhaps TRBD1 (5 bases). CDR1 SGHAT and CDR2 FQNNGV come from the germline V gene. V gave up 7 bases and J gave up 6 bases, with 18 bases separating them. CDR3 length equals 14 residues. CDR3: CASNHRDDRAEAFF. CDR3 bases: TGTGCCAGCAACCACCGGGACGATCGGGCTGAAGCTTTCTTT.

This clone was detected a few times. The CDR3 DNA is TGTGCCAGCAACTCATACAGGGGCGGCGGATCAGATACGCAGTATTTT. It yields the protein CASNSYRGGGSDTQYF. The rearrangement links TRBV4-2 to TRBJ2-3, with 7 nucleotides matching TRBD1. Losses at the gene ends were 7 bases for V and 4 bases for J; bases not matched to a gene: 14. The CDR3 loop spans 16 amino acids. Germline V gives CDR1 LGHNA, CDR2 YNFKEQ.

This rearrangement joins TRBV7-2 to TRBJ1-2; TRBD1 aligns across 7 bases. The CDR3 length is 17 residues. Germline CDR1 is SGHTA and CDR2 is FQGNSA. The V and J ends lost 5 bases and 0 bases, in that order; junction bases with no gene match: 12. The CDR3 region has the DNA TGTGCCAGCAGCCCCAGGGGGACTATTGGAGCTAACTATGGCTACACCTTC. Amino acid sequence: CASSPRGTIGANYGYTF.

This rearrangement joins TRBV12-3 or TRBV12-4 to TRBJ1-2; D gene unclear. CDR3 length equals 13 residues. The ends were cut back, 5 bases at V and 8 bases at J, with 15 bases in the middle. The CDR3 region is CASSPLGRRGYTF. The CDR3 DNA follows: TGTGCCAGCAGTCCCTTAGGCCGCAGAGGCTACACCTTC.

This sequence joins TRBV18 and TRBJ2-7; D might be TRBD1 (6 bases). The CDR3 extends over 15 amino acids. V lost 1 base, J lost 0 bases, and 10 bases lay in between. CDR1 is KGHSH, CDR2 LQKENI, per germline. This CDR3 reads CASSPLGGSSYEQYF. CDR3 in DNA: TGTGCCAGCTCACCACTAGGGGGAAGCTCCTACGAGCAGTACTTC.

This clone was observed once. CDR3 in DNA: TGTGCCAGCGAGGTGGGAGAGACCCAGTACTTC. Its protein product is CASEVGETQYF. The V and J genes are TRBV28 and TRBJ2-5; D is undetermined. V was clipped by 8 bases and J by 4 bases, with 8 bases between them. Germline V gene data show CDR1 as MDHEN and CDR2 as SYDVKM. CDR3 length: 11 residues.

The rearrangement joins TRBV6-5 to TRBJ1-2; 7 bases match TRBD1. The CDR3 has 15 amino acids. With 0 bases clipped from V and 4 bases from J, the junction kept 5 bases outside the gene matches. Germline CDR1 MNHEY, CDR2 SVGAGI. CDR3 bases: TGTGCCAGCAGTTACTCGTCACAGGGGCGCTATGGCTACACCTTC. Translated, it gives CASSYSSQGRYGYTF.

This clone occurred once. This rearrangement joins TRBV4-3 to TRBJ2-1; unclear D gene. Trimming stripped 0 bases from V and 8 bases from J, with 14 bases between. Per germline, CDR1 LGHNA and CDR2 YSLEER. This CDR3 spans 15 amino acids. CDR3 region: CASSQDRNLFDEQFF. CDR3 nucleotides: TGCGCCAGCAGCCAAGATCGGAACCTGTTCGATGAGCAGTTCTTC.

This rearrangement joins TRBV6-6 to TRBJ1-2; D gene unclear. In germline, CDR1 is MNHNY, CDR2 SVGAGI (reference sequence). The CDR3 spans 12 residues. V was clipped by 5 bases and J by 4 bases, with 8 bases between them. The CDR3 nucleotides read TGTGCCAGCAGTCAGGTCTCCTATGGCTACACCTTC. It codes for CASSQVSYGYTF.

The rearrangement links TRBV2 to TRBJ1-1; D is unclear. This CDR3 region has 15 residues. V gave up 6 bases and J gave up 4 bases, with 18 bases separating them. Germline loops: CDR1 SNHLY, CDR2 FYNNEI. The DNA for the CDR3 is TGTGCCAGCAGCGTCGGAGGTGGGCAGGCCACTGAAGCTTTCTTT. It specifies CASSVGGGQATEAFF. Full variable domain (outside the CDR3, taken from reference TRBV2 and TRBJ1-1): EPEVTQTPSHQVTQMGQEVILRCVPISNHLYFYWYRQILGQKVEFLVSFYNNEISEKSEIFDDQFSVERPDGSNFTLKIRSTKLEDSAMYFCASSVGGGQATEAFFGQGTRLTVV.

The chain couples TRBV28 to TRBJ1-5, with a weak D call TRBD1 (6 bases). The CDR3 runs to 15 residues. Germline CDR1 and CDR2: MDHEN and SYDVKM. V was cut by 6 bases and J by 2 bases, with 14 bases left in between. CDR3 region: CASSPTGYGNQPQHF. CDR3 nucleotide sequence: TGTGCCAGCAGCCCCACAGGGTACGGCAATCAGCCCCAGCATTTT.

V usage is TRBV28 and J usage is TRBJ2-2; no definite D call. This CDR3 region has 12 residues. With 2 bases removed from V and 7 bases from J, the gap between germline ends came to 5 bases. Germline V lookup: CDR1 MDHEN, CDR2 SYDVKM. As DNA, the CDR3 is TGTGCCAGCAGTTTACGTCTCGGGGAGCTGTTTTTT. Amino acids: CASSLRLGELFF.

V is TRBV7-8 and J is TRBJ2-7, with 8 positions matching TRBD2. The length of the CDR3 is 15 residues. V gave up 4 bases and J gave up 0 bases; unmatched junction bases: 5. The germline V gene encodes CDR1 SGHVS and CDR2 FQNEAQ. The CDR3 nucleotides read TGTGCCAGCAGCTCTAGCGGGCTAAGCTCCTACGAGCAGTACTTC. This sequence encodes CASSSSGLSSYEQYF.

The chain links TRBV27 to TRBJ1-1; D is uncertain. The germline V gene has CDR1 MNHEY and CDR2 SMNVEV (reference sequence). Between the trimmed V and J ends, which lost 2 bases and 9 bases, there was a span of 19 bases. The CDR3 length is 15 residues. CDR3 nucleotide sequence: TGTGCCAGCAGTTTAAATCCGCTTGCTAGAGGGAAAGCTTTCTTT. It translates to CASSLNPLARGKAFF.

This chain uses TRBV7-8 with TRBJ1-1; D is possibly TRBD1 (6 bases). There are 15 residues in the CDR3. V dropped 1 base and J dropped 6 bases, with 15 bases sitting between them. The germline gives CDR1 SGHVS, CDR2 FQNEAQ. CDR3 sequence reads: CASSLDGRGSAEAFF. The CDR3 DNA is TGTGCCAGCAGCTTAGACGGCAGGGGAAGCGCTGAAGCTTTCTTT.